Shown below are 14 T cell receptor beta chains from a single sample sequenced in a study of cytomegalovirus exposure and HLA in healthy donors (dated by TCRdb to 2016 to 2017). Library preparation used the immunoSEQ multiplex PCR assay. For the multiplex PCR, a mixture combining 60 forward primers for TCR Vbeta segments and 13 reverse primers for TCR Jbeta segments was used. TCRdb obtained this table from immuneACCESS and retained in-frame rearrangements with V and J assigned. These tables miss some clones; where compared with another copy, unresolved V genes account for less than half of the shortfall, and the remainder is unexplained. This sample gives approximately 240,000 clones in total; more than 75% of them show up just once. The ten largest account for around 5.7% of the sample. The sequenced sample was PBMCs. The receptors stem from a woman between 35 and 50 years old in good health and CMV-seropositive.

The V and J genes are TRBV7-3 and TRBJ2-6; D perhaps matches TRBD2 (5 bases). Trimming took off 5 bases at V and 0 bases at J, with 8 bases between the two ends. Germline-derived CDR1 and CDR2 are SGHTA and FQGTGA. This CDR3 region has 15 residues. The DNA of the CDR3 is TGTGCCAGCAGCGAGGGCCCCTCTGGGGCCAACGTCCTGACTTTC. It translates to CASSEGPSGANVLTF.

This chain joins TRBV7-8 and TRBJ1-1; 7 nucleotides match TRBD1. CDR1 SGHVS and CDR2 FQNEAQ come from the germline V gene. The CDR3 is 15 residues long. Trimming cost V 4 bases and J 4 bases; bases outside gene matches: 9. CDR3 DNA sequence: TGTGCCAGCAGCTCAGGGGGAGGCATCGGCACTGAAGCTTTCTTT. This sequence encodes CASSSGGGIGTEAFF.

The V call is TRBV9, the J call TRBJ1-4; no firm D call. V shed 2 bases and J shed 0 bases, with 8 bases lying between them. The CDR3 runs 15 residues. Per germline, CDR1 SGDLS and CDR2 YYNGEE. The CDR3 spells CASSVRGSTNEKLFF. CDR3 nucleotide sequence: TGTGCCAGCAGCGTGCGAGGCTCAACTAATGAAAAACTGTTTTTT.

The V gene is TRBV12-5, the J gene TRBJ2-5, with TRBD2 identical over 8 bases. Per the germline V gene, CDR1 is LGHNT and CDR2 is FRNRAP. V trimming: 5 bases; J trimming: 2 bases; junction bases outside the gene matches: 4. This CDR3 contains 14 residues. The CDR3 here is CASGPRGGQETQYF. For the CDR3, the DNA is TGTGCTAGTGGTCCACGGGGGGGTCAAGAGACCCAGTACTTC.

The rearrangement links TRBV30 to TRBJ2-7; 12 nucleotides match TRBD2. Germline V lookup: CDR1 GTSNPN, CDR2 SVGIG (reference sequence). The CDR3 is made up of 15 amino acids. Unmatched junction bases numbered 5, after V lost 4 bases and J lost 1 base. The DNA of the CDR3 is TGTGCCTGGAATGAACTAGCGGGAGGTTCCTACGAGCAGTACTTC. Translated: CAWNELAGGSYEQYF.

This clone was counted between two and nine times. V and J are TRBV30 and TRBJ1-6; D remains ambiguous. Trimming removed 3 bases from V and 6 bases from J, with 9 bases in between. The CDR3 is 13 residues long. Per the germline V gene, CDR1 is GTSNPN and CDR2 is SVGIG (reference sequence). The CDR3 bases are TGTGCCTGGAGGGAGGGTCCTAATTCACCCCTCCACTTT. Translation gives CAWREGPNSPLHF.

J is TRBJ2-5 and V is TRBV13, with D unresolved. Germline CDR1 and CDR2: PRHDT and FYEKMQ (reference sequence). The CDR3 covers 14 residues. Trimming took off 5 bases at V and 1 base at J, with 11 bases between the two ends. The CDR3 DNA follows: TGTGCCAGCAGCCTTCTAGATGGCCAAGAGACCCAGTACTTC. Translated, it gives CASSLLDGQETQYF.

This clone has a single count. One end of the junction fails to match germline, which may point to a read error. V and J are TRBV7-9 and TRBJ1-1; TRBD1 might be the D (5 bases). CDR1 is SEHNR, CDR2 FQNEAQ, per germline (reference sequence). CDR3 length: 13 amino acids. Written as DNA, the CDR3 is TGTTCCAGCAGCTTATCAGGGATCACTGAAGCTTTCTTT. Translating gives CSSSLSGITEAFF.

This chain joins TRBV28 and TRBJ2-1; 13 nucleotides agree with TRBD2. This CDR3 contains 16 residues. Germline V gene lookup returns CDR1 MDHEN and CDR2 SYDVKM. V was clipped by 4 bases and J by 7 bases; unmatched bases: 7. CDR3 in amino acids: CASSSPRTSGSNEQFF. Here the CDR3 DNA reads TGTGCCAGCAGTTCGCCGAGGACTAGCGGGAGTAATGAGCAGTTCTTC.

The CDR3 DNA reads as TGTGCCAGCAGTTTACCAGGGATCCCCGAAGCTTTCTTT. Its translation is CASSLPGIPEAFF. V is TRBV28 and J is TRBJ1-1, with D perhaps TRBD1 (5 bases). The CDR3 is made up of 13 amino acids. With 2 bases removed from V and 8 bases from J, the gap between germline ends came to 12 bases. The germline V gene encodes CDR1 MDHEN and CDR2 SYDVKM.

The V gene is TRBV9, the J gene TRBJ2-2, with a weak D call TRBD2 (5 bases). The V gene's germline CDR1 is SGDLS and CDR2 YYNGEE. This CDR3 spans 16 amino acids. V was clipped by 0 bases and J by 6 bases, with 15 bases between them. CDR3 DNA sequence: TGTGCCAGCAGCGTAGCTACAGCGCCGAGGGCCGGGGAGCTGTTTTTT. Protein: CASSVATAPRAGELFF.

Comments on this clone: Its ends do not fully match the called genes, so a read error is possible. This chain links TRBV7-7 with TRBJ1-2, with 7 positions matching TRBD1. Per germline, CDR1 SSHAT and CDR2 FNYEAQ (reference sequence). The CDR3 spans 13 residues. CDR3 region: CASSAQGTYGYTF. Here the CDR3 DNA reads TGTGCTAGCAGCGCACAGGGGACCTATGGCTACACCTTC.

The chain carries TRBV6-5 and TRBJ2-5; D may be TRBD2 (6 bases). Trimming removed 4 bases from V and 2 bases from J, with 14 bases in between. Germline V gene data show CDR1 as MNHEY and CDR2 as SVGAGI. CDR3 size: 15 residues. This CDR3 is CASSFYGTPQETQYF. DNA for the CDR3: TGTGCCAGCAGTTTTTACGGGACTCCACAAGAGACCCAGTACTTC.

The chain is built from TRBV19 and TRBJ1-2, with D hard to call. The CDR3 contains 13 residues. V shed 5 bases and J shed 2 bases, with 9 bases lying between them. From germline, CDR1 is LNHDA and CDR2 SQIVND (reference sequence). This CDR3 is CASSPPRNYGYTF. In nucleotides, the CDR3 is TGTGCCAGTAGTCCCCCGAGGAACTATGGCTACACCTTC.